This T cell receptor (beta chain) is drawn from a study of blood T cell repertoires in COVID-19. In the study overall: Acute and convalescent COVID-19 specimens originated in the United States, Italy and Spain. T cells, B-cell-depleted T cells, or PBMCs provided the cDNA or gDNA that served as material.

Original handling: Amplifying reference gene primers gave estimates of nucleated cell counts. Profiling relied on immunoSEQ multiplex PCR, and the TCRdb table lists in-frame clones only, not all of them. Clone size and the V and J calls come from that table; the DNA yielded D and trimming. The data contain roughly 190,000 clones, 75% to 95% of them singletons. The V gene's germline CDR1 is SNHLY and CDR2 FYNNEI. The CDR3 extends over 15 amino acids. V gave up 2 bases and J gave up 10 bases; unmatched junction bases: 11. The sequence was obtained from a man in his fifties or sixties with acute or convalescent COVID-19. Material: peripheral blood. The V gene is TRBV2, the J gene TRBJ2-1, with 7 bases identical to TRBD2. The CDR3 DNA follows: TGTGCCAGCAGTGAATCAAGCGGGGTCGGGAGCGAGCAGTTCTTC. Translating it yields CASSESSGVGSEQFF.